This T cell receptor (beta chain) stems from a study of shared clonotypes between healthy human individuals. Study outcomes and limitations: Generally, naive subsets (rather than memory subsets) showed larger estimated richness. Approximately 4.6% of naive CD4 clonotypes were shared across a few donors.

The split of CD4+ cells yielded CD45RA+ naive and CD45RA-negative memory subsets. For each subset, genomic DNA was distributed in equal portions over several immunoSEQ plates. Measured with immunoSEQ multiplex PCR; TCRdb has only the in-frame clones, and not every one. The profile shows 2 million to 2.5 million clones, almost 96% of them singletons. A note on this clone: As yet, its antigen is unknown.

Looked up from germline, CDR1 is KGHSH and CDR2 is LQKENI. V gave up 6 bases and J gave up 4 bases, with 15 bases separating them. The CDR3 covers 15 residues. The clonotype was recovered from a man aged 18 to 35 in good health. This chain joins TRBV18 and TRBJ2-2; no reliable D call. Sequencing was carried out using naive CD4+ T cells sorted from blood. Subset noted: CD45RA+ positively selected. The CDR3 DNA is TGTGCCAGCTCCCAAAGAGACTTACTCACCGGGGAGCTGTTTTTT. It yields the protein CASSQRDLLTGELFF.